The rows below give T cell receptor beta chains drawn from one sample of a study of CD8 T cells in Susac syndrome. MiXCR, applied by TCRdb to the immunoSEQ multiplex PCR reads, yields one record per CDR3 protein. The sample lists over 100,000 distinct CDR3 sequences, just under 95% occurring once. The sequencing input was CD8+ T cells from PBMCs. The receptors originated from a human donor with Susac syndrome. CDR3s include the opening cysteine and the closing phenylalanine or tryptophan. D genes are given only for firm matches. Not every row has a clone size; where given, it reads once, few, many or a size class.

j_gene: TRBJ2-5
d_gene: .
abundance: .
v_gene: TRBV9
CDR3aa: CASSVVGRDTETQYF
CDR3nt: TGTGCCAGCAGCGTAGTGGGACGGGACACAGAGACCCAGTACTTC

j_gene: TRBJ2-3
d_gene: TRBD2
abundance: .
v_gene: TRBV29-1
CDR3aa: CSVGGLESDTQYF
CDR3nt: TGCAGCGTTGGGGGACTAGAGTCAGATACGCAGTATTTT

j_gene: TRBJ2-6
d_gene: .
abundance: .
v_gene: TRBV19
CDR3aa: CASTRTSSGANVLTF
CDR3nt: TGTGCCAGTACCCGGACAAGCTCTGGGGCCAACGTCCTGACTTTC

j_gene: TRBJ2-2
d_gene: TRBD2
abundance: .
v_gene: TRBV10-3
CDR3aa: CAIGGGVDTGELFF
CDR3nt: TGTGCCATCGGCGGGGGAGTGGACACCGGGGAGCTGTTTTTT

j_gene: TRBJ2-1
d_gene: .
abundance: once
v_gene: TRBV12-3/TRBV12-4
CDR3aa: CASSFALAIEQFF
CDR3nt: TGTGCCAGCAGTTTTGCTCTAGCCATTGAGCAGTTCTTC

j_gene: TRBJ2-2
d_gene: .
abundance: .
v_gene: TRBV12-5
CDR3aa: CASGLDRDRLFF
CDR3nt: TGTGCTAGTGGTTTGGATCGAGATCGGCTGTTTTTT

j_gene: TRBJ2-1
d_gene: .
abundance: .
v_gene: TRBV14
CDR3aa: CASSQSWTSYNEQFF
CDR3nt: TGTGCCAGCAGCCAATCCTGGACCTCCTACAATGAGCAGTTCTTC

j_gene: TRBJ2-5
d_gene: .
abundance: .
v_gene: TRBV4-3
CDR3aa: CASSQVLTGWGQETQYF
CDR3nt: TGCGCCAGCAGCCAAGTTCTGACCGGCTGGGGCCAAGAGACCCAGTACTTC

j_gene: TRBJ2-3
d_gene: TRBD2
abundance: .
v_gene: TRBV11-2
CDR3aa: CASSLDETGGPRTDTQYF
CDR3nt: TGTGCCAGCAGCTTAGATGAAACGGGGGGGCCCCGCACAGATACGCAGTATTTT

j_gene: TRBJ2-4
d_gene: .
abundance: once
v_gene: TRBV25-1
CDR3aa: CASSERGVKNIQYF
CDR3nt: TGTGCCAGCAGTGAAAGGGGGGTCAAAAACATTCAGTACTTC

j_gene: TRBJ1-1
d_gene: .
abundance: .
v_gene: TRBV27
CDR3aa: CASSLSVNTEAFF
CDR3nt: TGTGCCAGCAGTTTAAGCGTGAACACTGAAGCTTTCTTT

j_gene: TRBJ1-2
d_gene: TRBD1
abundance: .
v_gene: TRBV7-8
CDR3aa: CASSFQGAYGYTF
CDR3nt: TGTGCCAGCAGCTTCCAGGGGGCCTATGGCTACACCTTC

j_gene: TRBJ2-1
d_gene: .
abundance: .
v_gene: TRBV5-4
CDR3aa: CASSHHNEQFF
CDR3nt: TGTGCCAGCAGCCACCACAATGAGCAGTTCTTC

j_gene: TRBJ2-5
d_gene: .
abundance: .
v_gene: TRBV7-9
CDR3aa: CASSSRLEAQETQYF
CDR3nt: TGTGCCAGCAGCTCCCGACTGGAGGCTCAAGAGACCCAGTACTTC

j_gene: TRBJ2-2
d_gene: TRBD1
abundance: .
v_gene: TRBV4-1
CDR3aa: CASSQFTGGNTGELFF
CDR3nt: TGCGCCAGCAGCCAATTTACAGGGGGCAACACCGGGGAGCTGTTTTTT

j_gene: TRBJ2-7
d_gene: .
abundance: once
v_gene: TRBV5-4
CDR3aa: CASSFSGKPSYEQYF
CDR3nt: TGTGCCAGCAGCTTCTCAGGGAAGCCGTCCTACGAGCAGTACTTC

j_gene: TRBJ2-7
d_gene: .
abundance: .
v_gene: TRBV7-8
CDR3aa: CASSTGFSYEQYF
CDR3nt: TGTGCCAGCAGCACAGGGTTCTCCTACGAGCAGTACTTC

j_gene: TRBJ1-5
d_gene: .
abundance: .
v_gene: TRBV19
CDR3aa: CASSWGRNQPQHF
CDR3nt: TGTGCCAGTAGTTGGGGGAGAAATCAGCCCCAGCATTTT

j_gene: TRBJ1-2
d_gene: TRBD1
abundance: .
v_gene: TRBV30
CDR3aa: CAWSETGANYGYTF
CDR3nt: TGTGCCTGGAGTGAGACAGGGGCCAACTATGGCTACACCTTC

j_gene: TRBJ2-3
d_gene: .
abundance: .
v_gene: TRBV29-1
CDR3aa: CSVVFTAALGDTQYF
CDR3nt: TGCAGCGTTGTCTTTACGGCGGCACTCGGTGATACGCAGTATTTT

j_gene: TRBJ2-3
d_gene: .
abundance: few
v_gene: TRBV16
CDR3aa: CASSPTTDTQYF
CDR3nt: TGTGCCAGCAGCCCCACCACAGATACGCAGTATTTT

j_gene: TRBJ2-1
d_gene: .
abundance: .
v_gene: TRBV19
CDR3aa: CASSPSQGSYNEQFF
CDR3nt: TGTGCCAGTAGTCCGAGCCAGGGCTCCTACAATGAGCAGTTCTTC